This TCR beta chain was sequenced for a study of CD8+CD57+ T cells in acquired aplastic anemia (dated by TCRdb to 2017 to 2018). At the level of the whole study: A mean of about 3.2 ug of DNA, ranging from roughly 0.19 to 27.4 ug, was extracted from sorted CD4+ and CD8+ cells. A CD8+CD57+ expansion meant a frequency higher than the mean frequency seen in healthy subjects.

Concerning this clonotype itself: Its target antigen remains unknown. No base qualities exist here, and no much larger clone lies one base off it.

Reading the germline V gene gives CDR1 SGHVS and CDR2 FQNEAQ. Germline trimming: 4 bases from V, 2 bases from J; junction bases outside gene matches: 2. The CDR3 measures 14 amino acids from cysteine to phenylalanine. Here the CDR3 DNA is all that survives: 42 bases in frame from base 1. Genomic DNA was used as template for profiling of TCR beta VDJ combinations and CDR3 sequences. TCR repertoire sequencing was run on an Illumina HiSeq 2000. The authors processed their data as follows. TRBV/TRBJ rearrangement plots, CDR3 size and DJ length profiles, and Simpson's diversity index were used to evaluate the repertoires. Whichever DNA sequence was most abundant in the deep sequencing data was defined as the immunodominant clone. CDR3 amino acid sequences were screened for sharing across subjects and were compared with published repertoires and the VDJdb database. TCRdb trimmed the raw reads at Q25, called clones with MiXCR and kept productive beta chains. When rows share a CDR3 protein, they turn into one entry using the most common DNA and genes. The V and J calls here are based on TCRdb, not the publication. The table for this sample lists over 150,000 distinct CDR3 sequences; 55% to 65% of them were counted only once. The ten largest clones represent approximately 46% of the sample.

What the work shows at the level of the full study, not this receptor alone: Between patients and healthy controls, no significant difference in CD8+ Simpson's diversity was found (P=0.060). Although some 28 CD8+ CDR3 sequences were shared by patients and controls, these sequences appeared highly expressed in patients and within the immunodominant clones of patients.

The patients picked for sequencing were ones in whom flow cytometry had shown an expansion of CD8+CD57+ cells. Every patient had a diagnosis of severe acquired aplastic anemia based on International Study of Aplastic Anemia and Agranulocytosis and Camitta criteria. At the time blood was sampled, none of the patients had received any therapy. The study deep-sequenced TCR repertoires of sorted CD4+ and CD8+ blood T cells from severe aplastic anemia patients and healthy subjects. Patients were enrolled under clinicaltrials.gov protocols 00001620, 01623167, 00001397, 00071045, 00081523 and 00961064 in the USA. Ficoll-Paque density gradient centrifugation was used to isolate peripheral blood mononuclear cells. CD4+ and CD8+ T cells were sorted by FACS or magnetic beads before DNA extraction.

The TCR was taken from a human donor with aplastic anemia. The sequence links TRBV7-8 to TRBJ2-5, and 9 junction bases match TRBD1. Material: sorted CD4+, CD8+, or CD8+CD57+ T cells (not recorded which) from PBMCs. The DNA sequence is as follows: TGTGCCAGCAGCTGGGACAGGGATCAAGAGACCCAGTACTTC. Its translation reads: CASSWDRDQETQYF.